These 25 T cell receptor beta chains were all obtained from the same sample, sequenced in a study of immune heterogeneity within non-small cell lung tumors. The TCR beta CDR3 region underwent multiplex PCR amplification with 32 V and 13 J primers. One entry per CDR3 protein results from TCRdb running MiXCR on the multiplex PCR reads. Of some 10,000 distinct CDR3 sequences in the sample, about 25% were seen once. Template material comprised bulk tumor genomic DNA at about 660 ng per sample. Surgeons took several biopsies per primary tumor, spaced far apart, during surgery. Curative surgery was performed on patients who had untreated, newly diagnosed non-small cell lung cancer. The sequencing sample was made of lung tumor tissue. Receptor source: a man aged 50-59 years with non-small cell lung cancer.

This clonotype was picked up many times. The chain links TRBV6-4 to TRBJ2-3, with 12 bases fitting TRBD1. Trimming took 2 bases from V and 4 from J; bases not matched to a gene: 4. The CDR3 consists of 16 residues. In germline, CDR1 is MRHNA, CDR2 SNTAGT. CDR3 coding DNA: TGTGCCAGCAGTGACGCCGGGACAGGGGGCGCAGATACGCAGTATTTT. It is translated as CASSDAGTGGADTQYF.

This clonotype is deemed medium-sized. The chain joins TRBV4-1 to TRBJ2-5, with no clear D. Trimming pared 8 bases from V and 1 base from J, leaving 17 bases between. This CDR3 spans 15 amino acids. Germline values: CDR1 MGHRA, CDR2 YSYEKL. The CDR3 bases are TGCGCCAGCGGATCGGTTACGGCAGCCCAAGAGACCCAGTACTTC. Its protein product is CASGSVTAAQETQYF.

Many counts were recorded for this clonotype. The chain recombines TRBV11-2 with TRBJ1-6; tentatively, D is TRBD1 (5 bases). Germline V gives CDR1 SGHAT, CDR2 FQNNGV. The CDR3 covers 17 residues. V was clipped by 5 bases and J by 8 bases, with 22 bases between them. The CDR3 nucleotides are TGTGCCAGCAGCCTGTTCGGGGCAAAAAGGTTCGATTCACCCCTCCACTTT. Translation gives CASSLFGAKRFDSPLHF.

As to this clonotype: A read error is possible here, since a much larger clone lies one base away. The CDR3 carries no conserved terminal phenylalanine or tryptophan, so it likely arises from a read error. This chain links TRBV6-6 with TRBJ1-5; D may be TRBD1 (5 bases). The CDR3 length is 15 residues. CDR1 MNHNY and CDR2 SVGAGI come from the germline V gene (reference sequence). V lost 4 bases to trimming and J lost 3 bases, with 13 bases between them. The CDR3 DNA reads TGTGCCAGCAGTTTCGCAGGGTCAAACAATCAGCCCCAGCATTAT. It encodes CASSFAGSNNQPQHY.

In its sample, this clonotype is medium-sized. The J gene is TRBJ1-2, the V gene TRBV6-1; 8 nucleotides line up with TRBD1. The trim removed 1 base at V and 4 bases at J, leaving 14 bases unmatched. From germline, CDR1 is MNHNS and CDR2 SASEGT. There are 18 residues in the CDR3. The CDR3 loop reads CASSEGLNPGQGGYGYTF. Written as DNA, the CDR3 is TGTGCCAGCAGTGAAGGACTTAATCCAGGACAGGGCGGCTATGGCTACACCTTC.

This clonotype was counted at least ten times. This rearrangement joins TRBV9 to TRBJ1-4; maybe TRBD1 (5 bases). The CDR3 contains 15 residues. In germline, CDR1 is SGDLS, CDR2 YYNGEE. With 3 bases removed from V and 0 bases from J, the gap between germline ends came to 9 bases. The CDR3 region is CASSADTATNEKLFF. DNA for the CDR3: TGTGCCAGCAGCGCGGACACAGCAACTAATGAAAAACTGTTTTTT.

In this sample, this clonotype is medium-sized. This rearrangement joins TRBV20-1 to TRBJ2-2; possibly TRBD2 for D (5 bases). V shed 5 bases and J shed 1 base, with 11 bases lying between them. The CDR3 is 14 residues long. Germline V lookup: CDR1 DFQATT, CDR2 SNEGSKA (reference sequence). DNA for the CDR3: TGCAGTGCTTCCTCTACTAGGAACACCGGGGAGCTGTTTTTT. Translation gives CSASSTRNTGELFF.

This clonotype showed up just a few times. The V gene is TRBV20-1, the J gene TRBJ2-1, with 10 bases aligning to TRBD2. This CDR3 region has 14 residues. Unmatched junction bases numbered 8, after V lost 5 bases and J lost 7 bases. The V gene's germline CDR1 is DFQATT and CDR2 SNEGSKA (reference sequence). As DNA, the CDR3 is TGCAGTGCTCATTACGGGACTAGCGTTAATGAGCAGTTCTTC. Its protein product is CSAHYGTSVNEQFF.

This clonotype showed up many times. This sequence joins TRBV28 and TRBJ2-7, with D possibly TRBD2 on 5 matching bases. The CDR3 length is 11 residues. V gave up 2 bases and J gave up 7 bases, with 6 bases separating them. The germline gives CDR1 MDHEN, CDR2 SYDVKM. The CDR3 protein is CASSLTGEQYF. CDR3 sequence (DNA): TGTGCCAGCAGTTTAACGGGAGAGCAGTACTTC.

This clonotype was observed at least ten times. V usage is TRBV29-1 and J usage is TRBJ2-5; TRBD1 or TRBD2 may be the D gene (6 bases each). This CDR3 has 13 residues. Trimming left V 4 bases short and J 3 bases short, with 12 bases between. Germline lookup yields CDR1 SQVTM and CDR2 ANQGSEA. CDR3 nucleotide sequence: TGCAGCGTTGGCGGGACAACGAAAGAGACCCAGTACTTC. Amino acid sequence: CSVGGTTKETQYF.

On this clonotype: Just one base apart from a much larger clone, this may be a read error. This chain uses TRBV7-3 with TRBJ1-3, with a weak D call TRBD1 (6 bases). CDR1 is SGHTA and CDR2 is FQGTGA in the germline V gene. V lost 5 bases and J lost 3, with 14 bases in between. This CDR3 is 15 amino acids long. DNA of the CDR3: TGTGCCAGCAGCGCTCGATCAGGGGTTGGAAACACCATATATTTT. Its protein product is CASSARSGVGNTIYF.

This clonotype was seen a few times. This chain connects TRBV18 to TRBJ2-6; 9 bases are a match to TRBD1. V lost 6 bases to trimming and J lost 8 bases; unmatched junction nucleotides: 11. Germline-derived CDR1 and CDR2 are KGHSH and LQKENI. The CDR3 sequence is 16 residues long. The CDR3 protein is CASSTKAGTGTNVLTF. The CDR3 DNA sequence: TGTGCCAGCTCCACAAAGGCCGGGACAGGGACCAACGTCCTGACTTTC.

In this sample, this clonotype turned up a few times. The gene calls are TRBV10-2 and TRBJ1-1; 9 bases fit TRBD1. The trim removed 5 bases at V and 7 bases at J, leaving 2 bases unmatched. Germline lookup yields CDR1 WSHSY and CDR2 SAAADI. The CDR3 runs to 12 residues. The CDR3: CASSYRGLEAFF. The CDR3 nucleotides are TGCGCCAGCAGTTACAGGGGGCTTGAAGCTTTCTTT.

V gene TRBV6-5 combines with J gene TRBJ2-5; D possibly corresponds to TRBD2 (5 bases). The V end was cut by 0 bases, the J end by 2 bases, with 13 bases between. Germline V CDR1 and CDR2: MNHEY, SVGAGI. The CDR3 has 16 amino acids. CDR3: CASSYSFRGQQETQYF. CDR3 in DNA: TGTGCCAGCAGTTACTCATTCAGAGGGCAGCAAGAGACCCAGTACTTC.

On this clonotype itself: A read error is possible here, since a much larger clone lies one base away. This chain uses TRBV18 with TRBJ2-7, with D uncertain. Germline values: CDR1 KGHSH, CDR2 LQKENI. This CDR3 region has 14 residues. In nucleotides, the CDR3 is TGTGCCAGCTCCGCGGAGTCCGCCGGTTACGAGCATTACTTC. Translation: CASSAESAGYEHYF.

This clonotype appeared once. A much larger clonotype is one base distant, so this may be a read error. The chain employs TRBV28 and TRBJ2-3, with D unclear. Looked up from germline, CDR1 is MDHEN and CDR2 is SYDVKM. CDR3 length equals 14 residues. V lost 6 bases to trimming and J lost 0 bases, with 10 bases between them. The CDR3 DNA sequence: TGTGCCAGCAGGGTTTTAGCTAGCACAGATACGCAGTATTTT. Protein: CASRVLASTDTQYF.

As to this clonotype: A much larger clone lies one base from this, so it may be a read error. This sequence joins TRBV7-3 and TRBJ1-6, with 7 bases identical to TRBD1. The CDR3 contains 13 residues. V trimming: 7 bases; J trimming: 13 bases; junction bases outside the gene matches: 10. The germline gives CDR1 SGHTA, CDR2 FQGTGA. DNA for the CDR3: TGTGCCAGCAACCCAGGACAGGTCGGCCCCCTCCACTTT. As protein: CASNPGQVGPLHF. The variable domain in full, with the rest retrieved from reference TRBV7-3 and TRBJ1-6, is GAGVSQTPSNKVTEKGKYVELRCDPISGHTALYWYRQSLGQGPEFLIYFQGTGAADDSGLPNDRFFAVRPEGSVSTLKIQRTERGDSAVYLCASNPGQVGPLHFGNGTRLTVT.

This clonotype was counted many times. This chain joins TRBV20-1 and TRBJ2-1; 10 bases align to TRBD2. After removal of 8 bases from V and 1 base from J, the junction contained 5 bases not matched to a gene. Germline V lookup: CDR1 DFQATT, CDR2 SNEGSKA (reference sequence). The CDR3 consists of 14 residues. Here the CDR3 reads CSPQLAGSYNEQFF. The CDR3 coding sequence is TGCAGTCCCCAACTAGCGGGATCCTACAATGAGCAGTTCTTC.

This clonotype was seen a few times. The chain is built from TRBV30 and TRBJ2-5; perhaps TRBD1 as D (6 bases). Trimming took 0 bases from V and 1 from J, leaving 12 bases between them. Germline CDR1 and CDR2: GTSNPN and SVGIG (reference sequence). The length of the CDR3 is 15 residues. For the CDR3, the DNA is TGTGCCTGGAGTGTCCGTCAGGGGCCCCAAGAGACCCAGTACTTC. Protein product: CAWSVRQGPQETQYF.

The gene calls are TRBV6-1 and TRBJ2-7, with a weak D call TRBD1 (6 bases). Germline V gene lookup returns CDR1 MNHNS and CDR2 SASEGT. With 6 bases removed from V and 5 bases from J, the gap between germline ends came to 11 bases. The length of the CDR3 is 12 residues. CDR3 loop: CASSLQGHEQYF. CDR3 nucleotide sequence: TGTGCCAGCAGCTTACAGGGCCACGAGCAGTACTTC.

In regard to this clonotype: This may stem from a read error, because a much larger clone lies one nucleotide away. V usage is TRBV28 and J usage is TRBJ2-7; 9 positions agree with TRBD1. Germline V gene data show CDR1 as MDHEN and CDR2 as SYDVKM. The CDR3 runs 15 residues. The V and J ends lost 0 bases and 4 bases, in that order; junction bases with no gene match: 4. The CDR3 DNA sequence: TGTGCCAGCAGTTTATGGACAGGGGGTGTGTACGAGCAGTACTTC. Amino acids: CASSLWTGGVYEQYF.

This clonotype showed up many times. The gene calls are TRBV11-2 and TRBJ1-2, with 10 bases aligning to TRBD1. V was clipped by 0 bases and J by 7 bases; unmatched bases: 5. In germline, CDR1 is SGHAT, CDR2 FQNNGV. The CDR3 has 15 amino acids. CDR3 protein: CASSLESGTGVGYTF. In DNA form, the CDR3 reads TGTGCCAGCAGCTTAGAATCCGGGACAGGGGTTGGCTACACCTTC. Together with reference TRBV11-2 and TRBJ1-2, the CDR3 gives the full variable domain: EAGVAQSPRYKIIEKRQSVAFWCNPISGHATLYWYQQILGQGPKLLIQFQNNGVVDDSQLPKDRFSAERLKGVDSTLKIQPAKLEDSAVYLCASSLESGTGVGYTFGSGTRLTVV.

In the case of this clonotype: A read error may be the cause here, since a much bigger clone is one base away. The V call is TRBV10-3, the J call TRBJ2-7; 7 nucleotides line up with TRBD1. V was pared by 7 bases and J by 0 bases, with 6 bases of the junction left unmatched. CDR3 length equals 14 residues. The V gene's germline CDR1 is ENHRY and CDR2 SYGVKD. CDR3 sequence (DNA): TGTGCCATCATACCGACAGGGAGCTCCTACGAGCAGTACTTC. Encoded protein: CAIIPTGSSYEQYF.

This clonotype counts as medium-sized (0.01 to 0.1%). The chain couples TRBV28 to TRBJ1-5, with TRBD1 matching 8 bases. Unmatched junction bases numbered 11, after V lost 9 bases and J lost 4 bases. Per germline, CDR1 MDHEN and CDR2 SYDVKM. CDR3 length: 15 amino acids. The CDR3 DNA follows: TGTGCCAGTATCTCTCAGGGGGCGGGGAATCAGCCCCAGCATTTT. This encodes CASISQGAGNQPQHF.

Note on this clonotype: This may stem from a read error, because a much larger clone lies one nucleotide away. The chain combines TRBV20-1 with TRBJ2-4, with 9 bases identical to TRBD2. This CDR3 is built from 19 residues. J lost 0 bases, V lost 6 bases, and 18 bases had no gene match. CDR1 and CDR2 (germline): DFQATT, SNEGSKA (reference sequence). CDR3 in amino acids: CSALSSSGMVQLAKNIQYF. CDR3 bases: TGCAGTGCCCTATCCTCTAGCGGGATGGTCCAACTAGCCAAAAACATTCAGTACTTC.